A selection of T cell receptor beta chains follows, all from one sample in a study of blood T cells in healthy people across ages. TCRdb independently ran MiXCR on the 5' RACE reads; one entry per CDR3 protein. The table lists about 380,000 distinct CDR3 sequences, roughly half of them singletons. The specimen was blood. These receptors originate from a man aged 60 to 69 in good health. CDR3s include the opening cysteine and the closing phenylalanine or tryptophan. A D gene is named only where the DNA matches it firmly. For some rows the clone size is stated as once, few or many, or as a class when expanded; others skip it.

cdr3_length: 15
clone_size: -
v_call: TRBV7-6
j_call: TRBJ1-2
d_call: TRBD1
cdr3_nt: TGTGCCAGCAGCTTAACAGGGACAGCAAACTATGGCTACACCTTC
cdr3_aa: CASSLTGTANYGYTF

cdr3_length: 12
clone_size: -
v_call: TRBV3-1
j_call: TRBJ2-5
d_call: -
cdr3_nt: TGTGCCAGCAGCCGAACCAGGGGGACCCAGTACTTC
cdr3_aa: CASSRTRGTQYF

cdr3_length: 15
clone_size: many
v_call: TRBV20-1
j_call: TRBJ2-7
d_call: -
cdr3_nt: TGCAGTGCTAGAGATGAGGCAGGGAGCTCCTACGAGCAGTACTTC
cdr3_aa: CSARDEAGSSYEQYF

cdr3_length: 15
clone_size: once
v_call: TRBV9
j_call: TRBJ2-1
d_call: TRBD2
cdr3_nt: TGTGCCAGCAGCGTAACTAGCGGGAGATACAATGAGCAGTTCTTC
cdr3_aa: CASSVTSGRYNEQFF

cdr3_length: 15
clone_size: -
v_call: TRBV11-1
j_call: TRBJ2-3
d_call: TRBD1
cdr3_nt: TGTGCCAGCAGCTCGGACAGGGGCGCAACAGATACGCAGTATTTT
cdr3_aa: CASSSDRGATDTQYF

cdr3_length: 14
clone_size: -
v_call: TRBV5-5
j_call: TRBJ2-2
d_call: -
cdr3_nt: TGTACCAGCAGCTTCCGGCTAGCTGCCGGGGAGCTGTTTTTT
cdr3_aa: CTSSFRLAAGELFF

cdr3_length: 14
clone_size: many
v_call: TRBV5-1
j_call: TRBJ1-2
d_call: TRBD1
cdr3_nt: TGCGCCAGCAGCTCCCGGGACAGGGCCTATGGCTACACCTTC
cdr3_aa: CASSSRDRAYGYTF

cdr3_length: 15
clone_size: -
v_call: TRBV2
j_call: TRBJ2-2
d_call: -
cdr3_nt: TGTGCCAGCAGGCGGGAGACAGGGAACACCGGGGAGCTGTTTTTT
cdr3_aa: CASRRETGNTGELFF

cdr3_length: 15
clone_size: many
v_call: TRBV30
j_call: TRBJ1-2
d_call: -
cdr3_nt: TGTGCCCAAGGGGTCCCGGGACAAATCCGCTATGGCTACACCTTC
cdr3_aa: CAQGVPGQIRYGYTF

cdr3_length: 13
clone_size: few
v_call: TRBV7-2
j_call: TRBJ1-2
d_call: -
cdr3_nt: TGTGCCAGCAGCACAGGGCCCGCTGGTGGCTACACCTTC
cdr3_aa: CASSTGPAGGYTF

cdr3_length: 15
clone_size: -
v_call: TRBV11-2
j_call: TRBJ1-2
d_call: -
cdr3_nt: TGTGCCAGCAGCTTAGACCAGGCGAAAGGGTATGGCTACACCTTC
cdr3_aa: CASSLDQAKGYGYTF

cdr3_length: 13
clone_size: -
v_call: TRBV5-1
j_call: TRBJ2-7
d_call: TRBD1
cdr3_nt: TGCGCCAGCAGCTCAGGGGGCACCTACGAGCAGTACTTC
cdr3_aa: CASSSGGTYEQYF

cdr3_length: 15
clone_size: -
v_call: TRBV18
j_call: TRBJ2-1
d_call: TRBD2
cdr3_nt: TGTGCCAGCTCTGGACTAGCGGGAGTAGTGGATGAGCAGTTCTTC
cdr3_aa: CASSGLAGVVDEQFF

cdr3_length: 14
clone_size: -
v_call: TRBV10-1
j_call: TRBJ1-2
d_call: -
cdr3_nt: TGCGCCAGCAGTGAGGGCGGGCAGAACTATGGCTACACCTTC
cdr3_aa: CASSEGGQNYGYTF

cdr3_length: 14
clone_size: -
v_call: TRBV24-1
j_call: TRBJ2-1
d_call: TRBD1
cdr3_nt: TGTGCCACCATGGAGGACAGGGAAAGGGGTGAGCAGTTCTTC
cdr3_aa: CATMEDRERGEQFF

cdr3_length: 15
clone_size: -
v_call: TRBV20-1
j_call: TRBJ2-3
d_call: TRBD2
cdr3_nt: TGCAGTGCTAGAGAAGCTAGCGGGAGGGCAGATACGCGGTATTTT
cdr3_aa: CSAREASGRADTRYF

cdr3_length: 15
clone_size: -
v_call: TRBV20-1
j_call: TRBJ2-7
d_call: TRBD1
cdr3_nt: TGCAGTGCTAGAGAGCCCGGGACAGGGGTGGGCGAGCAGTACTTC
cdr3_aa: CSAREPGTGVGEQYF

cdr3_length: 15
clone_size: few
v_call: TRBV7-9
j_call: TRBJ1-2
d_call: -
cdr3_nt: TGTGCCAGCAGCTTAGAGGGCCAGACAGTCTATGGCTACACCTTC
cdr3_aa: CASSLEGQTVYGYTF

cdr3_length: 15
clone_size: -
v_call: TRBV20-1
j_call: TRBJ2-3
d_call: -
cdr3_nt: TGCAGTGCTGGAGTTACCCTAGCCCCCACAGATACGCAGTATTTT
cdr3_aa: CSAGVTLAPTDTQYF

cdr3_length: 13
clone_size: -
v_call: TRBV7-6
j_call: TRBJ2-1
d_call: -
cdr3_nt: TGTGCCAGCAGCACGCGGCAGGGGAATGAGCAGTTCTTC
cdr3_aa: CASSTRQGNEQFF

cdr3_length: 13
clone_size: -
v_call: TRBV9
j_call: TRBJ2-7
d_call: -
cdr3_nt: TGTGCCAGCAGCACCGCGGGGGCAAACGAGCAGTACTTC
cdr3_aa: CASSTAGANEQYF

cdr3_length: 14
clone_size: -
v_call: TRBV29-1
j_call: TRBJ1-2
d_call: TRBD1
cdr3_nt: TGCAGCGCCAGCCGGGACAGCGGTCTCTATGGCTACACCTTC
cdr3_aa: CSASRDSGLYGYTF

cdr3_length: 13
clone_size: many
v_call: TRBV5-1
j_call: TRBJ2-1
d_call: -
cdr3_nt: TGCGCCAGCAGCTTGCAGGGGTACAATGAGCAGTTCTTC
cdr3_aa: CASSLQGYNEQFF

cdr3_length: 15
clone_size: few
v_call: TRBV12-3/TRBV12-4
j_call: TRBJ2-7
d_call: TRBD1
cdr3_nt: TGTGCCAGCAGTCTAGACAGGGGGGACTCCTACGAGCAGTACTTC
cdr3_aa: CASSLDRGDSYEQYF

cdr3_length: 16
clone_size: -
v_call: TRBV6-5
j_call: TRBJ2-7
d_call: TRBD2
cdr3_nt: TGTGCCAGCAGTTACTCTTCCCTAGCGGGCTCCTACGAGCAGTACTTC
cdr3_aa: CASSYSSLAGSYEQYF

cdr3_length: 10
clone_size: many
v_call: TRBV29-1
j_call: TRBJ2-5
d_call: -
cdr3_nt: TGCAGCGTTGTGATGAGAACCCAGTACTTC
cdr3_aa: CSVVMRTQYF

cdr3_length: 16
clone_size: few
v_call: TRBV6-2/TRBV6-3
j_call: TRBJ2-7
d_call: -
cdr3_nt: TGTGCCAGCATGCTTTATGCGGACATTGTTGGTTACGAGCAGTACTTC
cdr3_aa: CASMLYADIVGYEQYF

cdr3_length: 15
clone_size: -
v_call: TRBV6-8
j_call: TRBJ1-2
d_call: TRBD1
cdr3_nt: TGTGCCAGCAGTTACCAGGACAGGTCGGGCTATGGCTACACCTTC
cdr3_aa: CASSYQDRSGYGYTF

cdr3_length: 14
clone_size: -
v_call: TRBV5-1
j_call: TRBJ2-5
d_call: -
cdr3_nt: TGCGCCAGCAGCTCCCGAACCGGGGAAGAGACCCAGTACTTC
cdr3_aa: CASSSRTGEETQYF

cdr3_length: 13
clone_size: -
v_call: TRBV3-1
j_call: TRBJ1-5
d_call: -
cdr3_nt: TGTGCCAGCAGCCAACTGGGTCGCGGGCCCCAGCATTTT
cdr3_aa: CASSQLGRGPQHF

cdr3_length: 11
clone_size: many
v_call: TRBV2
j_call: TRBJ2-7
d_call: -
cdr3_nt: TGTGCCAGCAGGTGGGGGTACGAGCAGTACTTC
cdr3_aa: CASRWGYEQYF

cdr3_length: 11
clone_size: -
v_call: TRBV20-1
j_call: TRBJ2-3
d_call: -
cdr3_nt: TGCAGTGCTAGCCCAGCGGGTACGCAGTATTTT
cdr3_aa: CSASPAGTQYF

cdr3_length: 16
clone_size: -
v_call: TRBV7-9
j_call: TRBJ2-2
d_call: TRBD1
cdr3_nt: TGTGCCAGCAGCTTTCGGGACAGCCAGAACACCGGGGAGCTGTTTTTT
cdr3_aa: CASSFRDSQNTGELFF

cdr3_length: 10
clone_size: -
v_call: TRBV28
j_call: TRBJ2-1
d_call: -
cdr3_nt: TGTGCCAGCAAAGACAATGAGCAGTTCTTC
cdr3_aa: CASKDNEQFF

cdr3_length: 17
clone_size: -
v_call: TRBV7-9
j_call: TRBJ1-1
d_call: -
cdr3_nt: TGTGCCAGCAGCTTAGCGGCCCACCGAAGTATGAACACTGAAGCTTTCTTT
cdr3_aa: CASSLAAHRSMNTEAFF

cdr3_length: 14
clone_size: -
v_call: TRBV11-2
j_call: TRBJ2-7
d_call: TRBD2
cdr3_nt: TGTGCCAGCAGAAAAAGCGGGAGGGCCAACGAGCAGTACTTC
cdr3_aa: CASRKSGRANEQYF

cdr3_length: 13
clone_size: many
v_call: TRBV27
j_call: TRBJ2-5
d_call: -
cdr3_nt: TGTGCCAGCAAGCTGTCGGACGGGGAGACCCAGTACTTC
cdr3_aa: CASKLSDGETQYF

cdr3_length: 14
clone_size: -
v_call: TRBV3-1
j_call: TRBJ1-1
d_call: -
cdr3_nt: TGTGCCAGCAGCCCTTTTAGGGGGAGTACTGAAGCTTTCTTT
cdr3_aa: CASSPFRGSTEAFF

cdr3_length: 18
clone_size: -
v_call: TRBV7-2
j_call: TRBJ2-4
d_call: TRBD1
cdr3_nt: TGTGCCAGCAGCTTCTCCCCTCCAGGGGGCACGGGCAAAAACATTCAGTACTTC
cdr3_aa: CASSFSPPGGTGKNIQYF

cdr3_length: 14
clone_size: -
v_call: TRBV5-6
j_call: TRBJ1-2
d_call: TRBD1
cdr3_nt: TGTGCCAGCAGCCGACAGGACAGGCGAAACGGCTACACCTTC
cdr3_aa: CASSRQDRRNGYTF

cdr3_length: 15
clone_size: once
v_call: TRBV12-3/TRBV12-4
j_call: TRBJ2-1
d_call: -
cdr3_nt: TGTGCCAGCAGTCGGGACGGCGGCCACTACAATGAGCAGTTCTTC
cdr3_aa: CASSRDGGHYNEQFF

cdr3_length: 14
clone_size: -
v_call: TRBV3-1
j_call: TRBJ1-6
d_call: -
cdr3_nt: TGTGCCAGCAGCCCAGGCGGTTATAATTCACCCCTCCACTTT
cdr3_aa: CASSPGGYNSPLHF

cdr3_length: 14
clone_size: -
v_call: TRBV20-1
j_call: TRBJ2-1
d_call: -
cdr3_nt: TGCAGTGCCCTAGGGCGTCTAGCGAGAAATGAGCAGTTCTTC
cdr3_aa: CSALGRLARNEQFF

cdr3_length: 17
clone_size: few
v_call: TRBV24-1
j_call: TRBJ2-1
d_call: TRBD1
cdr3_nt: TGTGCCACCAGTGATCCCCATTACAGGGGGCCGAACAATGAGCAGTTCTTC
cdr3_aa: CATSDPHYRGPNNEQFF

cdr3_length: 14
clone_size: -
v_call: TRBV6-5
j_call: TRBJ1-2
d_call: -
cdr3_nt: TGTGCCAGCAGCCCTTATACAGCGACCTATGGCTACACCTTC
cdr3_aa: CASSPYTATYGYTF

cdr3_length: 15
clone_size: -
v_call: TRBV5-1
j_call: TRBJ1-1
d_call: TRBD1
cdr3_nt: TGCGCCAGCAGCGGATCCGGGACAGCGAACACTGAAGCTTTCTTT
cdr3_aa: CASSGSGTANTEAFF

cdr3_length: 15
clone_size: -
v_call: TRBV14
j_call: TRBJ2-7
d_call: TRBD1
cdr3_nt: TGTGCCAGCAGCCAGGACAGGAGAGGAGTCTACGAGCAGTACTTC
cdr3_aa: CASSQDRRGVYEQYF

cdr3_length: 15
clone_size: -
v_call: TRBV3-1
j_call: TRBJ2-1
d_call: -
cdr3_nt: TGTGCCAGCAGCCCGTGGGGTGCAGGGGTCGATGAGCAGTTCTTC
cdr3_aa: CASSPWGAGVDEQFF

cdr3_length: 13
clone_size: -
v_call: TRBV15
j_call: TRBJ1-2
d_call: TRBD1
cdr3_nt: TGTGCCACCGCGGTGGGGACAGTCTACGGCTACACCTTC
cdr3_aa: CATAVGTVYGYTF

cdr3_length: 11
clone_size: -
v_call: TRBV20-1
j_call: TRBJ1-2
d_call: -
cdr3_nt: TGCAGTGCTAGTAGGGCAGCTGGCTACACCTTC
cdr3_aa: CSASRAAGYTF

cdr3_length: 11
clone_size: -
v_call: TRBV10-3
j_call: TRBJ1-1
d_call: -
cdr3_nt: TGTGCCATCAGTGAGATGGGAGAAGCTTTCTTT
cdr3_aa: CAISEMGEAFF

cdr3_length: 14
clone_size: few
v_call: TRBV2
j_call: TRBJ2-7
d_call: -
cdr3_nt: TGTGCCAGCAGGTGGGACCTCCGCTCCTACGAGCAGTACTTC
cdr3_aa: CASRWDLRSYEQYF

cdr3_length: 15
clone_size: -
v_call: TRBV20-1
j_call: TRBJ2-5
d_call: -
cdr3_nt: TGCAGTGCCAGCCCCGGATGGGGGCCGCAAGAGACCCAGTACTTC
cdr3_aa: CSASPGWGPQETQYF

cdr3_length: 14
clone_size: -
v_call: TRBV7-9
j_call: TRBJ2-1
d_call: TRBD1
cdr3_nt: TGTGCCAGCATCGGGACAGGGTTTCAAGAGACCCAGTTCTTC
cdr3_aa: CASIGTGFQETQFF